The 28 T cell receptor beta chains listed next were all sequenced from one sample in a study of blood T cell repertoires in COVID-19. Sequenced by immunoSEQ multiplex PCR; TCRdb stores in-frame clones only, minus some. Among 150,000 or so clones listed, 80% to 90% were seen once. Sequenced material: peripheral blood. Source of these receptors: a woman aged 45 to 65 in a cohort sampled during active or convalescent COVID-19.

This clone has only a few counts. The chain employs TRBV10-3 and TRBJ2-7; 7 bases line up with TRBD1. CDR3 size: 14 residues. The V gene end was trimmed by 6 bases and the J gene end by 4 bases; junction bases not matched to a gene: 9. Germline values: CDR1 ENHRY, CDR2 SYGVKD. The CDR3 region has the DNA TGTGCCATCAGGCCGGGACAGAGGTCGTACGAGCAGTACTTC. Translation: CAIRPGQRSYEQYF.

The chain joins TRBV7-9 to TRBJ1-5, with 8 bases matching TRBD1. V was clipped by 6 bases and J by 6 bases; unmatched bases: 13. Germline CDR1 is SEHNR and CDR2 is FQNEAQ (reference sequence). The CDR3 has 16 amino acids. CDR3 sequence reads: CASSHGAGGDVQPQHF. The CDR3 nucleotides are TGTGCCAGCAGTCATGGTGCAGGGGGCGACGTTCAGCCCCAGCATTTT.

The V call is TRBV7-9, the J call TRBJ1-2, with D perhaps TRBD1 (6 bases). Trimming left V 4 bases short and J 1 base short, with 19 bases between. The CDR3 extends over 17 amino acids. Germline CDR1 reads SEHNR; CDR2 reads FQNEAQ (reference sequence). The DNA for the CDR3 is TGTGCCAGCAGCTCGTTGGGTCTGGGGGCTTATAACTATGGCTACACCTTC. It translates to CASSSLGLGAYNYGYTF.

The chain joins TRBV5-4 to TRBJ2-5; 13 nucleotides agree with TRBD2. V lost 2 bases, J lost 1 base, and 2 bases stayed unmatched. Per germline, CDR1 SGHNT and CDR2 YYREEE (reference sequence). The length of the CDR3 is 16 residues. The CDR3 nucleotides are TGTGCCAGCAGCTTAGGACTAGCGGGGGTCCAAGAGACCCAGTACTTC. Its translation is CASSLGLAGVQETQYF.

The rearrangement joins TRBV4-1 to TRBJ2-1; D is possibly TRBD1 (6 bases). Deletions cut 7 bases from V and 10 bases from J, with 14 bases between. The germline V gene has CDR1 MGHRA and CDR2 YSYEKL. This CDR3 contains 12 residues. The CDR3 DNA reads as TGCGCCAGCAACGGTCCAGGGGAGGAGCAGTTCTTC. Translating it yields CASNGPGEEQFF.

This clone was counted a few times. The chain links TRBV5-8 to TRBJ2-7; maybe TRBD2 (6 bases). The germline V and J ends were trimmed by 4 bases and 3 bases, with 8 bases remaining between them. The CDR3 is 12 amino acids. The germline V gene encodes CDR1 SGHTS and CDR2 YDEGEE. The CDR3 DNA reads TGTGCCAGCAGCCCGGGACTCTACGAGCAGTACTTC. It encodes CASSPGLYEQYF.

V is TRBV6-6 and J is TRBJ2-7; D might be TRBD2 (6 bases). Between the trimmed V and J ends, which lost 5 bases and 3 bases, there was a span of 8 bases. The germline gives CDR1 MNHNY, CDR2 SVGAGI (reference sequence). The CDR3 length is 12 residues. The CDR3, as DNA: TGTGCCAGCAGTGGGACTGACTACGAGCAGTACTTC. Amino acid sequence: CASSGTDYEQYF.

The gene calls are TRBV7-9 and TRBJ1-2, with D possibly matching TRBD1 (5 bases). Germline loops: CDR1 SEHNR, CDR2 FQNEAQ (reference sequence). V lost 5 bases, J lost 3 bases, and 16 bases lay in between. CDR3 size: 15 residues. The CDR3 DNA sequence: TGTGCCAGCAGCCTACACAGGAGAACCGACTATGGCTACACCTTC. This codes for CASSLHRRTDYGYTF.

This clone was seen a handful of times. This chain connects TRBV12-3 or TRBV12-4 to TRBJ1-4; 8 bases line up with TRBD1. There are 13 residues in the CDR3. The V gene end was trimmed by 9 bases and the J gene end by 7 bases; junction bases not matched to a gene: 7. The DNA of the CDR3 is TGTGCCAGTGGACAGGGATGGGCTGAAAAACTGTTTTTT. The encoded protein is CASGQGWAEKLFF.

The chain has TRBV19 and TRBJ2-4, with D possibly TRBD2 on 6 matching bases. V lost 8 bases and J lost 13, with 18 bases in between. The CDR3 totals 12 residues. Germline values: CDR1 LNHDA, CDR2 SQIVND (reference sequence). CDR3 region: CASYSGTGSQYF. CDR3 sequence (DNA): TGTGCCAGTTACTCGGGTACCGGGAGCCAGTACTTC.

J is TRBJ1-5 and V is TRBV2, with 9 positions matching TRBD1. Losses at the gene ends were 6 bases for V and 0 bases for J; bases not matched to a gene: 3. The CDR3 is 15 amino acids. Germline lookup yields CDR1 SNHLY and CDR2 FYNNEI. The CDR3 DNA sequence: TGTGCCAGCAGACGACAGGGGGATAGCAATCAGCCCCAGCATTTT. It specifies CASRRQGDSNQPQHF.

The chain couples TRBV6-5 to TRBJ1-1; no reliable D call. Germline assignment: CDR1 MNHEY and CDR2 SVGAGI. The CDR3 is 14 residues long. V gave up 4 bases and J gave up 4 bases, with 13 bases separating them. In nucleotides, the CDR3 is TGTGCCAGCAGTTTCTATAAGAGGGCCACTGAAGCTTTCTTT. This encodes CASSFYKRATEAFF.

The chain links TRBV6-4 to TRBJ2-2; TRBD1 matches at 11 bases. V shed 5 bases, J shed 6 bases, and the junction held 2 bases outside the gene matches. The CDR3 spans 14 residues. The V gene's germline CDR1 is MRHNA and CDR2 SNTAGT. The CDR3 sequence is CASSLDRGPGELFF. DNA for the CDR3: TGTGCCAGCAGTCTGGACAGGGGGCCCGGGGAGCTGTTTTTT.

The chain recombines TRBV27 with TRBJ1-5; 10 nucleotides line up with TRBD1. Germline V CDR1 and CDR2: MNHEY, SMNVEV (reference sequence). V shed 6 bases, J shed 3 bases, and the junction held 2 bases outside the gene matches. This CDR3 comprises 14 residues. The CDR3 DNA reads as TGTGCCAGCAGGACAGGGGGCAACAATCAGCCCCAGCATTTT. Translated: CASRTGGNNQPQHF.

CDR3 sequence reads: CASKMRMNTEAFF. Written as DNA, the CDR3 is TGTGCCAGCAAAATGAGGATGAACACTGAAGCTTTCTTT. The J gene is TRBJ1-1, the V gene TRBV7-3, with D hard to call. Germline V CDR1 and CDR2: SGHTA, FQGTGA. The CDR3 is made up of 13 amino acids. Trimming removed 7 bases at V and 0 bases at J, with 9 bases between. Supplemented by reference TRBV7-3 and TRBJ1-1, the full variable domain reads GAGVSQTPSNKVTEKGKYVELRCDPISGHTALYWYRQSLGQGPEFLIYFQGTGAADDSGLPNDRFFAVRPEGSVSTLKIQRTERGDSAVYLCASKMRMNTEAFFGQGTRLTVV.

The rearrangement joins TRBV7-3 to TRBJ2-1, with D tentatively TRBD2 (7 bases). The V end was cut by 5 bases, the J end by 9 bases, with 17 bases between. Germline V lookup: CDR1 SGHTA, CDR2 FQGTGA. The CDR3 runs 14 residues. The CDR3 DNA sequence: TGTGCCAGCAGCAAAGGGGGGGCGGAAGGTGAGCAGTTCTTC. This translates into CASSKGGAEGEQFF.

This clone was observed a single time. The J gene is TRBJ1-1, the V gene TRBV4-3, with 10 positions matching TRBD1. With V trimmed by 0 bases and J by 0 bases, 7 bases remained unmatched. This CDR3 spans 18 amino acids. Germline V CDR1 and CDR2: LGHNA, YSLEER. The CDR3 here is CASSQDRQGALMNTEAFF. The CDR3 DNA reads as TGCGCCAGCAGCCAAGATCGACAGGGGGCCCTTATGAACACTGAAGCTTTCTTT.

The chain employs TRBV5-4 and TRBJ2-1; the match to TRBD1 covers 9 bases. This CDR3 is built from 15 residues. The junction had 8 bases not matched to a gene; V was cut back by 4 bases and J by 6 bases. In germline, CDR1 is SGHNT, CDR2 YYREEE (reference sequence). CDR3 nucleotide sequence: TGTGCCAGCAGCATCGGGACAGGGTTTTTCAATGAGCAGTTCTTC. It is translated as CASSIGTGFFNEQFF.

The chain uses TRBV5-4 and TRBJ2-3; TRBD2 aligns across 9 bases. V dropped 4 bases and J dropped 5; count of bases not matched to a gene: 5. This CDR3 has 14 amino acids. Per the germline V gene, CDR1 is SGHNT and CDR2 is YYREEE (reference sequence). The CDR3 is CASSRTSEIDTQYF. The CDR3, as DNA: TGTGCCAGCAGCCGGACTAGCGAAATAGATACGCAGTATTTT.

V gene TRBV15 combines with J gene TRBJ2-1; 8 nucleotides match TRBD2. CDR3 size: 16 residues. The germline V gene encodes CDR1 LNHNV and CDR2 YYDKDF (reference sequence). The V and J ends lost 0 bases and 6 bases, in that order; junction bases with no gene match: 7. DNA of the CDR3: TGTGCCACCAGCAGAGATTCGGCTAGCGGGTCCAATGAGCAGTTCTTC. It specifies CATSRDSASGSNEQFF.

This rearrangement joins TRBV11-2 to TRBJ2-1; TRBD2 might be the D (6 bases). CDR1 and CDR2 from the germline V gene are SGHAT and FQNNGV. The CDR3 contains 11 residues. V lost 5 bases and J 12 bases, leaving 11 bases between the germline ends. CDR3 residues: CASSPYGGQFF. The CDR3 nucleotides read TGTGCCAGCAGCCCATACGGGGGGCAGTTCTTC.

The CDR3 is CASSTGHRANYGYTF. CDR3 DNA sequence: TGTGCCAGTAGTACAGGACACAGGGCTAACTATGGCTACACCTTC. The chain uses TRBV19 and TRBJ1-2; D is possibly TRBD1 (6 bases). The ends were cut back, 4 bases at V and 0 bases at J, with 12 bases in the middle. Germline CDR1 and CDR2: LNHDA and SQIVND (reference sequence). The CDR3 totals 15 residues. Based on the CDR3 plus reference TRBV19 and TRBJ1-2, the full variable domain is DGGITQSPKYLFRKEGQNVTLSCEQNLNHDAMYWYRQDPGQGLRLIYYSQIVNDFQKGDIAEGYSVSREKKESFPLTVTSAQKNPTAFYLCASSTGHRANYGYTFGSGTRLTVV.

V gene TRBV7-8 combines with J gene TRBJ2-5, with D uncertain. Trimming left V 7 bases short and J 3 bases short, with 18 bases between. The germline gives CDR1 SGHVS, CDR2 FQNEAQ. The CDR3 extends over 15 amino acids. The CDR3 DNA reads as TGTGCCAGCAATTCCCGGTCTACGCGTAAAGAGACCCAGTACTTC. It codes for CASNSRSTRKETQYF.

The genes are TRBV9 and TRBJ2-7, with unresolved D. CDR3 size: 12 residues. The V gene lost 4 bases and the J gene lost 3 bases, with 8 bases spanning the gap. Germline values: CDR1 SGDLS, CDR2 YYNGEE. The CDR3: CASSPGGYEQYF. CDR3 DNA: TGTGCCAGCAGCCCGGGTGGCTACGAGCAGTACTTC.

The chain carries TRBV13 and TRBJ2-7; D is perhaps TRBD2 (6 bases). CDR3 size: 16 residues. V was cut by 5 bases and J by 0 bases, with 17 bases left in between. Germline V gene sequence: CDR1 PRHDT, CDR2 FYEKMQ (reference sequence). The CDR3 here is CASSPRGLRSSYEQYF. The CDR3 nucleotides are TGTGCCAGCAGCCCGAGGGGACTCCGGAGCTCCTACGAGCAGTACTTC.

This chain links TRBV19 with TRBJ1-2, with TRBD1 matching 7 bases. CDR3 length: 16 residues. The germline V gene encodes CDR1 LNHDA and CDR2 SQIVND (reference sequence). V dropped 3 bases and J dropped 1; count of bases not matched to a gene: 8. Written as DNA, the CDR3 is TGTGCCAGTAGTATTCGAGGGGACAGTAATAACTATGGCTACACCTTC. Its protein product is CASSIRGDSNNYGYTF.

CDR3 sequence: CASSFDQGTGYTF. CDR3 nucleotides: TGTGCCAGCAGTTTCGACCAGGGGACGGGCTACACCTTC. The J gene is TRBJ1-2, the V gene TRBV6-6, with D perhaps matching TRBD1 (6 bases). V dropped 4 bases and J dropped 8 bases, with 14 bases sitting between them. The germline gives CDR1 MNHNY, CDR2 SVGAGI (reference sequence). This CDR3 is 13 amino acids long.

This clone occurred once. This chain links TRBV15 with TRBJ1-3, with 7 positions matching TRBD1. The CDR3 is 14 amino acids. Germline CDR1 LNHNV, CDR2 YYDKDF (reference sequence). V was pared by 6 bases and J by 0 bases, with 2 bases of the junction left unmatched. This CDR3 reads CATSRTGSGNTIYF. The DNA of the CDR3 is TGTGCCACCAGTAGGACAGGCTCTGGAAACACCATATATTTT.